A selection of T cell receptor beta chains follows, all from one sample in a study of T cell responses to AZD1222 COVID-19 vaccine. Only in-frame clones appear in the TCRdb table, and some are missing; sequencing was by immunoSEQ multiplex PCR. The sample holds 180,000 or so clones, more than 85% seen once. This specimen was peripheral blood, taken 28 days after the second AZD1222 dose. These receptors were taken from an adult who received the AZD1222 COVID-19 vaccine. Each CDR3 is given with its conserved first and last residue. A D gene is named only where the DNA matches it firmly. Clone size is not always given. Where it is, it says once, few, many or a class for expanded clones.

length | J | size | D | V | DNA | CDR3
14 | TRBJ2-3 | - | - | TRBV18 | TGTGCCAGCTCACCACCGGACCGAAGAGATACGCAGTATTTT | CASSPPDRRDTQYF
15 | TRBJ1-5 | once | TRBD1 | TRBV7-9 | TGTGCCAGCAGCGCACAGGGGGCGGGCAATCAGCCCCAGCATTTT | CASSAQGAGNQPQHF
15 | TRBJ1-4 | - | - | TRBV11-2 | TGTGCCAGCAGCTTAGAGGGTTGGGGGCAGGAAAAACTGTTTTTT | CASSLEGWGQEKLFF
16 | TRBJ2-3 | - | TRBD2 | TRBV6-5 | TGTGCCAGCAGTTTTTCCAGCGGGAGAGGGGCAGATACGCAGTATTTT | CASSFSSGRGADTQYF
15 | TRBJ2-3 | - | TRBD2 | TRBV7-3 | TGTGCCAGCAGCCAGGGACTAGCGTGGTCGGATACGCAGTATTTT | CASSQGLAWSDTQYF
16 | TRBJ1-5 | few | TRBD1 | TRBV27 | TGTGCCAGCAGAACCTGGGGACAGGGGGGCAATCAGCCCCAGCATTTT | CASRTWGQGGNQPQHF
15 | TRBJ2-2 | - | TRBD2 | TRBV6-5 | TGTGCCAGCATCCCGGGAGGGCAGAACACCGGGGAGCTGTTTTTT | CASIPGGQNTGELFF
15 | TRBJ2-7 | - | TRBD2 | TRBV2 | TGTGCCAGCAGTGAACAATTGTTGGCTAGCGGCCCCGCGTACTTC | CASSEQLLASGPAYF
15 | TRBJ2-1 | - | TRBD2 | TRBV5-5 | TGTGCCAGCGGGGGACTAGCGGGAGTTTACAATGAGCAGTTCTTC | CASGGLAGVYNEQFF
16 | TRBJ2-2 | - | - | TRBV5-1 | TGCGCCAGCAGCTTGGCGAGCGGCATAAACACCGGGGAGCTGTTTTTT | CASSLASGINTGELFF
13 | TRBJ1-5 | - | TRBD1 | TRBV29-1 | TGCAGCGTTGCAGGGGGCGTCAATCAGCCCCAGCATTTT | CSVAGGVNQPQHF
16 | TRBJ2-7 | - | - | TRBV5-6 | TGTGCCAGCAGCTCGTTGAAGCGACGAATCTCCTACGAGCAGTACTTC | CASSSLKRRISYEQYF
11 | TRBJ1-1 | - | - | TRBV20-1 | TGCAGTGCTAATAAGAACACTGAAGCTTTCTTT | CSANKNTEAFF
12 | TRBJ1-3 | - | - | TRBV30 | TGTGCCTGGAGTGTATCGGGAAACACCATATATTTT | CAWSVSGNTIYF
16 | TRBJ2-7 | - | - | TRBV9 | TGTGCCAGCAGCGTAGGTGGACACCCAACCTTCGGCGAGCAGTACTTC | CASSVGGHPTFGEQYF
11 | TRBJ2-7 | once | - | TRBV7-9 | TGTGCCAGCAGCCCTCTCCCTGTACCAAACTTC | CASSPLPVPNF
17 | TRBJ2-3 | - | TRBD1 | TRBV5-1 | TGCGCCAGCAGCGGGGGGGACAGGGCACTAAGCACAGATACGCAGTATTTT | CASSGGDRALSTDTQYF
15 | TRBJ1-6 | once | - | TRBV7-6 | TGTGCCAGCAGTAATTCCGGTTCCGATAATTCACCCCTCCACTTT | CASSNSGSDNSPLHF
16 | TRBJ2-1 | - | TRBD1 | TRBV3-1/TRBV3-2 | TGTGCCAGCAGCCCCCACGCAGGGGGCACCTACAATGAGCAGTTCTTC | CASSPHAGGTYNEQFF
12 | TRBJ1-4 | - | - | TRBV5-8 | TGTGCCAGCAGCCCCGGGTCTCTGAGGCTGTTTTTT | CASSPGSLRLFF
12 | TRBJ2-1 | - | - | TRBV5-4 | TGTGCCAGCAGCTTCACCTACAATGAGCAGTTCTTC | CASSFTYNEQFF
16 | TRBJ1-1 | - | - | TRBV15 | TGTGCCACCAGCAGAGGCCCGGGACAATCAAACACTGAAGCTTTCTTT | CATSRGPGQSNTEAFF
14 | TRBJ2-7 | - | TRBD1 | TRBV5-1 | TGCGCCAGCAGCGCGACAGGGAACCTCCCTGGGCAGTACTTC | CASSATGNLPGQYF
15 | TRBJ1-1 | - | - | TRBV2 | TGTGCCAGCGCCCGGGGGGCCCGGGGCGCCCATGACGCTTTCTTT | CASARGARGAHDAFF
15 | TRBJ1-2 | - | - | TRBV11-2 | TGTGCCAGCGGTTCCAGATCGCACGGGGGCCATGGCTACACCTTC | CASGSRSHGGHGYTF
13 | TRBJ2-7 | - | - | TRBV12-3/TRBV12-4 | TGTGCCAGCAGTTTATATATTACCTACGAGCAGTACTTC | CASSLYITYEQYF
16 | TRBJ1-5 | once | - | TRBV19 | TGTGCCAGTAGTATAGATATGGGAAAGGTTGGTCAGCCCCAGCATTTT | CASSIDMGKVGQPQHF
13 | TRBJ1-1 | - | - | TRBV5-4 | TGTGCCAGCAGCTTGGGGGGGCAGGATGAAGCTTTCTTT | CASSLGGQDEAFF
15 | TRBJ2-2 | - | TRBD1 | TRBV14 | TGTGCCAGCAGCCCGGACAGGGGAGGACACGGGGAGCTGTTTTTT | CASSPDRGGHGELFF
16 | TRBJ2-1 | - | TRBD2 | TRBV7-6 | TGTGCCAGCAGTAACATAGCGGGAGGCTCCTACAATGAGCAGTTCTTC | CASSNIAGGSYNEQFF
19 | TRBJ1-3 | - | TRBD1 | TRBV4-2 | TGTGCCAGCAGCCTCGAGGATCTAGGGGGCCCGAGCTCTGGAAACACCATATATTTT | CASSLEDLGGPSSGNTIYF
14 | TRBJ1-5 | - | - | TRBV6-5 | TGTGCCAGCATCAAAGGGCAGAGCAATCAGCCCCAGCATTTT | CASIKGQSNQPQHF
13 | TRBJ1-2 | - | - | TRBV27 | TGTGCCACCTCCGTAGGCAGAGACTATGGCTACACCTTC | CATSVGRDYGYTF
18 | TRBJ2-1 | - | TRBD2 | TRBV20-1 | TGCAGTGCTAGTGGGACTAGCGGGAGGACCTACAGATACAATGAGCAGTTCTTC | CSASGTSGRTYRYNEQFF
10 | TRBJ2-1 | - | - | TRBV20-1 | TGCAGTCCCCTGTACAATGAGCAGTTCTTC | CSPLYNEQFF
14 | TRBJ1-2 | - | - | TRBV6-5 | TGTGCCAGCGGTCAGGGCCAGGGGTGGAGTGGCTACACCTTC | CASGQGQGWSGYTF
12 | TRBJ1-6 | - | - | TRBV7-9 | TGTGCCAGCAGCTTGGTGGGATCACCCCTCCACTTT | CASSLVGSPLHF
14 | TRBJ1-1 | - | - | TRBV2 | TGTGCCAGCAGTGGCAGCATGGGGCCCGTGAAAGCTTTCTTT | CASSGSMGPVKAFF
14 | TRBJ1-6 | - | - | TRBV5-1 | TGCGCCAGCAGCCCGGGGGGGTTTAATTCACCCCTCCACTTT | CASSPGGFNSPLHF
13 | TRBJ2-1 | - | - | TRBV6-5 | TGTGCCAGCGGGGGCATCGTTAAGGATGAGCAGTTCTTC | CASGGIVKDEQFF
15 | TRBJ2-1 | - | - | TRBV6-5 | TGTGCCAGTTATAATACTCCGGGTCCACGGAATGAGCAGTTCTTC | CASYNTPGPRNEQFF
15 | TRBJ1-1 | once | - | TRBV7-3 | TGTGCCAGCAGCCCCATCGGGGTAGGAGGCACTGAAGCTTTCTTT | CASSPIGVGGTEAFF
15 | TRBJ1-1 | - | - | TRBV10-3 | TGTGCCATCAGTGATCCAGGCAATAGCGGCACTGAAGCTTTCTTT | CAISDPGNSGTEAFF
16 | TRBJ1-2 | - | TRBD1 | TRBV27 | TGTGCCAGCAGGTCCCTACAGGGGGCGCAGAGGTATGGCTACACCTTC | CASRSLQGAQRYGYTF
16 | TRBJ2-7 | - | TRBD1 | TRBV11-2 | TGTGCCAGCAGCTTAGCCGCGGACAGGCTGCCCTACGAGCAGTACTTC | CASSLAADRLPYEQYF
14 | TRBJ1-2 | - | TRBD1 | TRBV18 | TGTGCCAGCTCCCGAGGGGACAGGGGCTATGGCTACACCTTC | CASSRGDRGYGYTF
16 | TRBJ2-3 | - | TRBD2 | TRBV2 | TGTGCCAGCAGTGATCGGGCTAGCGGGGGGATAGATACGCAGTATTTT | CASSDRASGGIDTQYF
14 | TRBJ2-7 | - | TRBD1 | TRBV6-5 | TGTGCCAGCAGGACCGGGACAGGGGAGTTCGAGCAGTACTTC | CASRTGTGEFEQYF
14 | TRBJ1-5 | - | - | TRBV7-2 | TGTGCCAGCAGCTTGGTACAGCAGGCCCAGCCCCAGCATTTT | CASSLVQQAQPQHF
12 | TRBJ1-6 | - | - | TRBV6-6 | TGTGCCAGCATGACTGAGGACTCACCCCTCCACTTT | CASMTEDSPLHF
15 | TRBJ2-4 | - | - | TRBV30 | TGTGCCTGGAGTGTAGGGGGGGCCGGCAAAAACATTCAGTACTTC | CAWSVGGAGKNIQYF
13 | TRBJ1-1 | - | TRBD1 | TRBV18 | TGTGCCAGCTCACCGGGACAGACAACTGAAGCTTTCTTT | CASSPGQTTEAFF
14 | TRBJ1-1 | once | - | TRBV18 | TGTGCCAGCTCGTCGGGTCAGACCAACACTGAAGCTTTCTTT | CASSSGQTNTEAFF